This entry features one TCR beta chain sequence. Original handling: Estimation of nucleated cell counts was performed using reference gene primer amplification. Libraries were prepared by immunoSEQ multiplex PCR; TCRdb keeps only in-frame clonotypes and omits some of them. V and J calls and clone size are as listed in that table; D and trimming were resolved from the DNA. This table holds approximately 200,000 clones, about nine tenths found once. This entry comes from a study of blood T cell repertoires in COVID-19. Looking at the study overall: Italy, Spain and the United States were the sources of the convalescent and acute COVID-19 samples. In each case, the material was cDNA or gDNA derived from T cells, B-cell-depleted T cells, or PBMCs.

V shed 10 bases and J 5 bases; nucleotides not matched to a gene: 13. The CDR3 is 14 amino acids. In germline, CDR1 is SNHLY, CDR2 FYNNEI. The V gene is TRBV2, the J gene TRBJ1-1; the match to TRBD1 covers 7 bases. The TCR comes from a woman between 55 and 75 years old with acute or convalescent COVID-19. Sequenced sample: peripheral blood. The CDR3 loop reads CATTRTGRRTEAFF. DNA for the CDR3: TGTGCCACGACCCGGACAGGTCGTAGGACTGAAGCTTTCTTT.